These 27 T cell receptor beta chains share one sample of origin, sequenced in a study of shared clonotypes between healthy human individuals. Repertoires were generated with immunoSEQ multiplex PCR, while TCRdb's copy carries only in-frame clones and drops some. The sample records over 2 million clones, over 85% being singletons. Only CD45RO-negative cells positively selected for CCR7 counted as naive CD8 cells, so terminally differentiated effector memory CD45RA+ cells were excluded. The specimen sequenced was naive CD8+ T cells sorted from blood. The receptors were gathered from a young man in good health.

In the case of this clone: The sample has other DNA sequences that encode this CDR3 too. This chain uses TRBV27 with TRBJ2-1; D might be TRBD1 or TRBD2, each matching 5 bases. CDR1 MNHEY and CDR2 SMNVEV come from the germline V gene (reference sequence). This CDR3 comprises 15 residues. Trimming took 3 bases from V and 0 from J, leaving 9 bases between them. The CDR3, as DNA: TGTGCCAGCAGTTTCGGGGCGGGCTCCTACAATGAGCAGTTCTTC. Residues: CASSFGAGSYNEQFF.

Written as DNA, the CDR3 is TGCGCCAGCAGCCAACAGACAGACTCCTACAATGAGCAGTTCTTC. It yields the protein CASSQQTDSYNEQFF. The chain uses TRBV4-3 and TRBJ2-1; possibly TRBD1 for D (5 bases). Germline V gene lookup returns CDR1 LGHNA and CDR2 YSLEER. The CDR3 contains 15 residues. The V gene lost 2 bases and the J gene lost 0 bases, with 8 bases spanning the gap.

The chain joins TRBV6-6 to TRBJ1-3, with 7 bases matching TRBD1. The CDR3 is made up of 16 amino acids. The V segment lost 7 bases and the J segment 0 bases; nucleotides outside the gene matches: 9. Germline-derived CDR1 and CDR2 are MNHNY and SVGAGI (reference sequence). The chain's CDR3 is CASTAGGRLSGNTIYF. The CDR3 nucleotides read TGTGCCAGCACCGCAGGGGGGAGGCTCTCTGGAAACACCATATATTTT.

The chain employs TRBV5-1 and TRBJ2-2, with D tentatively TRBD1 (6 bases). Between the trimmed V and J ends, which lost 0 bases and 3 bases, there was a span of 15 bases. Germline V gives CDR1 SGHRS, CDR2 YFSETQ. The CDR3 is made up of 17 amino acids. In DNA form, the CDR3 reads TGCGCCAGCAGCTTGGAACTGTCCCAGGGGTACACCGGGGAGCTGTTTTTT. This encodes CASSLELSQGYTGELFF.

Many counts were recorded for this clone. The CDR3 coding sequence is TGTGCCTGGAGTCTGGGTCCAGCTAACTATGGCTACACCTTC. This codes for CAWSLGPANYGYTF. V is TRBV30 and J is TRBJ1-2; D is ambiguous. The CDR3 runs 14 residues. Deletions cut 2 bases from V and 0 bases from J, with 10 bases between. Germline V gene lookup returns CDR1 GTSNPN and CDR2 SVGIG (reference sequence).

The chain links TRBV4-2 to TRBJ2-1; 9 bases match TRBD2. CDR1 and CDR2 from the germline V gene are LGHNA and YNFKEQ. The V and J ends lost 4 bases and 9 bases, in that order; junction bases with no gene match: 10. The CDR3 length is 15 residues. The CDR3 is CASSPPTSGLGEQFF. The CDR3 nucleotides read TGTGCCAGCAGCCCGCCGACTAGCGGCCTAGGTGAGCAGTTCTTC.

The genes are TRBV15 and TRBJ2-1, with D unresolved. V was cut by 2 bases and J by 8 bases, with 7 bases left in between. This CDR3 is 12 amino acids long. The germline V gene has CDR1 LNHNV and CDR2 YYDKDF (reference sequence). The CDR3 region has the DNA TGTGCCACCAGCAGACTCAACCATGAGCAGTTCTTC. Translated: CATSRLNHEQFF.

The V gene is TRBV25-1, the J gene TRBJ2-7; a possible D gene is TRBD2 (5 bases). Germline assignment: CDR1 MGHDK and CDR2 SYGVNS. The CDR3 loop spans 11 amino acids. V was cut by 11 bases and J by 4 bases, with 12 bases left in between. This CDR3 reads CAVLAGYEQYF. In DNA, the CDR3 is TGTGCCGTCCTTGCGGGTTACGAGCAGTACTTC.

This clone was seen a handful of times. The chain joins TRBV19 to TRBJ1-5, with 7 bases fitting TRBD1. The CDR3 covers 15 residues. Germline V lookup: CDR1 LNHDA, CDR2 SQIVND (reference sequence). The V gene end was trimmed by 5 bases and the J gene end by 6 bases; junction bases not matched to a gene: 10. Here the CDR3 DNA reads TGTGCCAGTAGTGCTCGACAGGGTCAGGCTCAGCCCCAGCATTTT. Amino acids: CASSARQGQAQPQHF.

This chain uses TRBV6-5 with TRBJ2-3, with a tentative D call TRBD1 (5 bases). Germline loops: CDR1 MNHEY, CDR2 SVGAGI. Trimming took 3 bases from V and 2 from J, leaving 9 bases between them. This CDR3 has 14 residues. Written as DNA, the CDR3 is TGTGCCAGCAGTTATTATGGGGCCACAGATACGCAGTATTTT. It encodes CASSYYGATDTQYF.

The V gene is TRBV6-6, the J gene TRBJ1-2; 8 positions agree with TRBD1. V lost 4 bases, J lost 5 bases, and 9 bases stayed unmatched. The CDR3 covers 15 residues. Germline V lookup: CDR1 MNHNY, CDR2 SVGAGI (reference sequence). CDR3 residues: CASSSRMDREYGYTF. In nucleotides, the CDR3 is TGTGCCAGCAGTTCCAGGATGGACAGGGAGTATGGCTACACCTTC.

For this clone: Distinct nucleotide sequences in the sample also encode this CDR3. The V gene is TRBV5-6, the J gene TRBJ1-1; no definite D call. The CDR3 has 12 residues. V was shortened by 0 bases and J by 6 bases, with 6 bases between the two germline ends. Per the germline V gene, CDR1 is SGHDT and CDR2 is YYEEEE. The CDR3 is CASSLDGPEAFF. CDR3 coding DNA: TGTGCCAGCAGCTTGGACGGTCCTGAAGCTTTCTTT. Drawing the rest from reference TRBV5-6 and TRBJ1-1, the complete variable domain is DAGVTQSPTHLIKTRGQQVTLRCSPKSGHDTVSWYQQALGQGPQFIFQYYEEEERQRGNFPDRFSGHQFPNYSSELNVNALLLGDSALYLCASSLDGPEAFFGQGTRLTVV.

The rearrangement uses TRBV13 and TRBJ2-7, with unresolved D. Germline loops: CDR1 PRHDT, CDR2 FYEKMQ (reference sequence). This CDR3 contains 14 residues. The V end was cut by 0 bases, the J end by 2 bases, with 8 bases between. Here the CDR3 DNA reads TGTGCCAGCAGCTTAGGTCCGGACCCCTACGAGCAGTACTTC. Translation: CASSLGPDPYEQYF.

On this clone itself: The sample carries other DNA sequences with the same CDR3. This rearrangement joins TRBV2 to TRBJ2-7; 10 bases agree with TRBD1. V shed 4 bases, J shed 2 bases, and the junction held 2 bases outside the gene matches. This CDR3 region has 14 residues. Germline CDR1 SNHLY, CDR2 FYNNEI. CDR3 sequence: CASSVGTGAYEQYF. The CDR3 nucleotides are TGTGCCAGCAGTGTTGGGACAGGGGCCTACGAGCAGTACTTC.

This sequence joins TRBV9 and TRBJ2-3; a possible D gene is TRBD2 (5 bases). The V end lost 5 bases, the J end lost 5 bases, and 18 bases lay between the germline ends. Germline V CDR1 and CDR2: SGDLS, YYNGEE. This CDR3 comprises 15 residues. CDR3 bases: TGTGCCAGCAGTCTGGGAGAGGGTAGTCTAGATACGCAGTATTTT. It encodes CASSLGEGSLDTQYF.

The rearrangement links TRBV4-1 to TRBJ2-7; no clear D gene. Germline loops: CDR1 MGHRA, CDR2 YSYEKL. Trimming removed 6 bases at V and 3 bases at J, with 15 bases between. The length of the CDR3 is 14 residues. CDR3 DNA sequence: TGCGCCAGCAGTAACCGGGCCACCCTCTACGAGCAGTACTTC. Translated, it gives CASSNRATLYEQYF.

The CDR3 DNA is TGTGCCAGCAGTGAACTACTTAGGGATGAGCAGTTCTTC. Amino acid sequence: CASSELLRDEQFF. This sequence joins TRBV2 and TRBJ2-1; unclear D gene. V was cut by 2 bases and J by 8 bases, with 10 bases left in between. Per germline, CDR1 SNHLY and CDR2 FYNNEI. CDR3 length equals 13 residues.

DNA for the CDR3: TGCGCCAGCAGCCTGACTAGCGGGGCCTCCTACGAGCAGTACTTC. It codes for CASSLTSGASYEQYF. The V gene is TRBV4-1, the J gene TRBJ2-7; 11 bases are a match to TRBD2. Per germline, CDR1 MGHRA and CDR2 YSYEKL. The CDR3 runs 15 residues. J lost 0 bases, V lost 4 bases, and 2 bases had no gene match.

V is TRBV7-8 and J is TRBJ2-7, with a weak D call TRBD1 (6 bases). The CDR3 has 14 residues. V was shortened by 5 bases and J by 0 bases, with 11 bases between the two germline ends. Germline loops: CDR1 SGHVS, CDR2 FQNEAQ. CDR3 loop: CASSPGVISYEQYF. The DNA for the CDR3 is TGTGCCAGCAGCCCAGGGGTAATCTCCTACGAGCAGTACTTC.

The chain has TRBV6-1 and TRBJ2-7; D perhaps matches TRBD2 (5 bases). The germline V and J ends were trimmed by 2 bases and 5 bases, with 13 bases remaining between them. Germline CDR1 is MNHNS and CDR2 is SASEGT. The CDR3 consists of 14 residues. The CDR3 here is CASSEWIGGHEQYF. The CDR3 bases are TGTGCCAGCAGTGAATGGATAGGAGGCCACGAGCAGTACTTC.

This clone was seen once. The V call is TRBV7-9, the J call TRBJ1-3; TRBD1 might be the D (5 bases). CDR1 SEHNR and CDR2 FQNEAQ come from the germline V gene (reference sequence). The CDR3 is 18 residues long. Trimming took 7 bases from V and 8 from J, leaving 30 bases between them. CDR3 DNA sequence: TGTGCCAGCACCACCTTCCCCCTTAGGGACTCTGGCGTCGACACCATATATTTT. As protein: CASTTFPLRDSGVDTIYF.

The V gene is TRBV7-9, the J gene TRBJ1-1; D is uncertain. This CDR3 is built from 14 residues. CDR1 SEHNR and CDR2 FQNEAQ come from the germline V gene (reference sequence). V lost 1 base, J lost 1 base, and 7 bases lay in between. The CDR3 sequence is CASSLGRENTEAFF. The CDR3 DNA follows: TGTGCCAGCAGCTTAGGACGGGAGAACACTGAAGCTTTCTTT.

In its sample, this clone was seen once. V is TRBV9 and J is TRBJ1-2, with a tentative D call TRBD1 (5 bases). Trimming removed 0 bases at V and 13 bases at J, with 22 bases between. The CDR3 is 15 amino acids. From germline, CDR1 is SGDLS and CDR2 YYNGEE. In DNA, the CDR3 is TGTGCCAGCAGCGTAGGGGGGAGGCAGGGAGATTTCTCCACCTTC. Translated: CASSVGGRQGDFSTF. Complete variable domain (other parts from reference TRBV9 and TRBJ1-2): DSGVTQTPKHLITATGQRVTLRCSPRSGDLSVYWYQQSLDQGLQFLIQYYNGEERAKGNILERFSAQQFPDLHSELNLSSLELGDSALYFCASSVGGRQGDFSTFGSGTRLTVV.

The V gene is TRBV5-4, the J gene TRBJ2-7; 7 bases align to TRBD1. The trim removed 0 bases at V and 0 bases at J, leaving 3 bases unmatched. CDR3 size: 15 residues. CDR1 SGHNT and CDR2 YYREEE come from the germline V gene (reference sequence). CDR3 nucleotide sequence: TGTGCCAGCAGCTTGGAGAGGGGGCTCTCCTACGAGCAGTACTTC. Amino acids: CASSLERGLSYEQYF.

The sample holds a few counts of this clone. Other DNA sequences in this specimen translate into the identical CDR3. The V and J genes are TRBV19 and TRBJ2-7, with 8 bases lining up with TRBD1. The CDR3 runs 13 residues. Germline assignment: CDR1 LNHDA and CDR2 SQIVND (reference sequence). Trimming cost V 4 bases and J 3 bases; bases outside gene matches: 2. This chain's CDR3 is CASSTTGVYEQYF. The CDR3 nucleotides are TGTGCCAGTAGTACGACAGGGGTCTACGAGCAGTACTTC.

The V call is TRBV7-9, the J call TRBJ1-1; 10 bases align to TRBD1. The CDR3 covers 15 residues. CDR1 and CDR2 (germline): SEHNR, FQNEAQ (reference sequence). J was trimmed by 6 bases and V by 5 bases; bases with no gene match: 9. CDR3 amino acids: CASSTDRGRVPEAFF. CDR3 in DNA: TGTGCCAGCAGCACGGACAGGGGGAGAGTCCCTGAAGCTTTCTTT.

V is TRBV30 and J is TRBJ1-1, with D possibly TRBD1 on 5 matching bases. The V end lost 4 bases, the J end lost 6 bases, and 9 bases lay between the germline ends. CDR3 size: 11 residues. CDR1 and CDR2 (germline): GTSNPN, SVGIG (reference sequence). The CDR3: CAWIGGSEAFF. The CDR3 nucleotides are TGTGCCTGGATTGGGGGTTCTGAAGCTTTCTTT.